One T cell receptor (beta chain) is described in this entry. What it binds is unknown. In the same sample, other DNA sequences code for this CDR3. The V gene end was trimmed by 2 bases and the J gene end by 2 bases; junction bases not matched to a gene: 14. Per the germline V gene, CDR1 is SGHVS and CDR2 is FQNEAQ. This CDR3 region has 20 residues. This record belongs to a study of T cells after posttransplantation cyclophosphamide. Study-wide findings and caveats: Blood and skin or GI T cell repertoires showed limited TRB overlap.

Repertoires were generated with immunoSEQ multiplex PCR, while TCRdb's copy carries only in-frame clones and drops some. Among 25,000 to 35,000 clones listed, around 90% were seen once. V gene TRBV7-8 combines with J gene TRBJ2-5, with 13 bases identical to TRBD2. The clonotype originates from a woman in her forties with a blood cancer, CMV-positive, and with a related stem cell donor. What was sequenced was PBMCs. CDR3 sequence reads: CASSLPITTGTSGAQETQYF. For the CDR3, the DNA is TGTGCCAGCAGCTTACCAATTACCACCGGGACTAGCGGGGCTCAAGAGACCCAGTACTTC. Complete variable domain (other parts from reference TRBV7-8 and TRBJ2-5): GAGVSQSPRYKVAKRGQDVALRCDPISGHVSLFWYQQALGQGPEFLTYFQNEAQLDKSGLPSDRFFAERPEGSVSTLKIQRTQQEDSAVYLCASSLPITTGTSGAQETQYFGPGTRLLVL.